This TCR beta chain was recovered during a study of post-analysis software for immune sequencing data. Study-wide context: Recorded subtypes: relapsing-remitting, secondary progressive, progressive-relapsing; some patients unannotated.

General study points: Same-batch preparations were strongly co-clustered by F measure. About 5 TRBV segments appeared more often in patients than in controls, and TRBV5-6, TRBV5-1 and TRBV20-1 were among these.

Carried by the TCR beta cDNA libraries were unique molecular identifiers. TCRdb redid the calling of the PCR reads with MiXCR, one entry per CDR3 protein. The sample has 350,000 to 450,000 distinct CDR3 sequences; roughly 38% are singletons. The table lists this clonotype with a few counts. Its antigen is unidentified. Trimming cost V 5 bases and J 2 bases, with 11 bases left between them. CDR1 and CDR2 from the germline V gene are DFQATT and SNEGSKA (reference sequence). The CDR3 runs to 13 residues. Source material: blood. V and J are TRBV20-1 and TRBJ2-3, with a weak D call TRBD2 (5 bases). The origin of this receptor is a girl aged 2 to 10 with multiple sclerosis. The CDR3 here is CSAWLDSTDTQYF. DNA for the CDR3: TGCAGTGCTTGGCTGGACTCCACAGATACGCAGTATTTT.